The rows below give T cell receptor beta chains drawn from one sample of a study of blood T cells in healthy people across ages. TCRdb re-derived calls from the 5' RACE reads in MiXCR, one entry per CDR3 protein. Here the sample spans about 640,000 distinct CDR3 sequences, roughly two fifths being singletons. Sequencing used blood. The receptors originated from a man older than 75 in good health. The CDR3 runs from the conserved cysteine through the conserved F or W. A D gene is named only where the DNA matches it firmly. Some rows mark clone size as missing; the rest say once, few, many or name a class of expanded clone.

>.|TRBV10-1|TRBJ2-5|TRBD2
CASSSSGSSLGQETQYF
TGCGCCAGCAGCTCCAGCGGGAGTTCTCTAGGCCAAGAGACCCAGTACTTC
>.|TRBV6-2/TRBV6-3|TRBJ1-1|TRBD1
CASSYPGQSPEAFF
TGTGCCAGCAGTTACCCGGGACAGTCCCCTGAAGCTTTCTTT
>few|TRBV6-2/TRBV6-3|TRBJ2-3|.
CASAPGLPPDTQYF
TGTGCCAGCGCCCCGGGACTCCCACCAGATACGCAGTATTTT
>few|TRBV29-1|TRBJ2-7|TRBD2
CSVGGGPYEQYF
TGCAGCGTTGGGGGGGGACCCTACGAGCAGTACTTC
>.|TRBV20-1|TRBJ1-2|TRBD1
CSPWRGTGGGYTF
TGCAGCCCGTGGAGAGGGACAGGGGGCGGCTACACCTTC
>.|TRBV2|TRBJ2-1|TRBD2
CASLRERGAGYQETQFF
TGTGCCAGCCTCAGGGAGCGGGGGGCGGGGTACCAAGAGACCCAGTTCTTC
>.|TRBV12-3/TRBV12-4|TRBJ2-3|.
CASSRDRSGVTDTQYF
TGTGCCAGCAGCCGAGACAGGAGCGGGGTAACAGATACGCAGTATTTT
>.|TRBV7-2|TRBJ1-1|.
CASSSRRMANTEAFF
TGTGCCAGCAGCTCCCGACGGATGGCGAACACTGAAGCTTTCTTT
>few|TRBV20-1|TRBJ2-5|.
CSAGQRETQYF
TGCAGTGCTGGCCAGAGGGAGACCCAGTACTTC
>.|TRBV3-1|TRBJ2-5|TRBD1
CASRGTDAETQYF
TGTGCCAGCAGGGGGACAGACGCGGAGACCCAGTACTTC
>.|TRBV11-2|TRBJ2-1|.
CASSLLKGGGVSSYNEQFF
TGTGCCAGCAGCTTACTAAAGGGCGGCGGGGTGAGCTCCTACAATGAGCAGTTCTTC
>few|TRBV27|TRBJ2-3|TRBD2
CASSLYGGGPPDTQYF
TGTGCCAGCAGTTTATACGGGGGAGGGCCACCAGATACGCAGTATTTT
>few|TRBV12-5|TRBJ2-1|.
CASGLVAVNEQFF
TGTGCTAGTGGTTTGGTAGCAGTGAATGAGCAGTTCTTC
>.|TRBV4-1|TRBJ2-1|.
CASSQDGQGYNEQFF
TGCGCCAGCAGCCAAGATGGGCAGGGCTACAATGAGCAGTTCTTC
>.|TRBV6-2/TRBV6-3|TRBJ2-3|.
CASTAFSLARYSTDRQYF
TGTGCCAGCACAGCTTTTTCTTTGGCCAGATACAGCACAGATAGGCAGTATTTT
>.|TRBV7-9|TRBJ2-3|TRBD2
CASSRTSGSPTDTQYF
TGTGCCAGCAGCCGGACTAGCGGGAGTCCCACAGATACGCAGTATTTT
>.|TRBV4-3|TRBJ2-5|.
CASSQIGVETQYF
TGCGCCAGCAGCCAAATCGGAGTAGAGACCCAGTACTTC
>few|TRBV27|TRBJ2-3|TRBD2
CASSFGLAGSTDTQYF
TGTGCCAGCAGTTTCGGACTAGCGGGGAGCACAGATACGCAGTATTTT
>.|TRBV9|TRBJ2-3|TRBD2
CASSTGGSLATDTQYF
TGTGCCAGCAGCACCGGGGGGTCACTAGCGACAGATACGCAGTATTTT
>once|TRBV20-1|TRBJ1-1|.
CSAREGVVTEAFF
TGCAGTGCTAGAGAAGGGGTGGTCACTGAAGCTTTCTTT
>.|TRBV25-1|TRBJ1-5|.
CASSEGQVDQPQHF
TGTGCCAGCAGTGAGGGGCAGGTCGATCAGCCCCAGCATTTT
>.|TRBV4-3|TRBJ2-7|TRBD2
CASSQGLAGLERRRYF
TGCGCCAGCAGCCAGGGACTAGCGGGATTAGAACGGCGACGGTACTTC
>.|TRBV9|TRBJ2-5|TRBD2
CASSSQLAGGQETQYF
TGTGCCAGCAGCAGTCAACTAGCGGGGGGACAAGAGACCCAGTACTTC
>.|TRBV7-2|TRBJ2-7|.
CASSLGLGGPYEQYF
TGTGCCAGCAGCTTAGGACTTGGCGGACCGTACGAGCAGTACTTC
>few|TRBV19|TRBJ2-5|TRBD1
CASSAIQGAKGETQYF
TGTGCCAGTAGTGCGATTCAGGGGGCTAAGGGAGAGACCCAGTACTTC
>.|TRBV6-2/TRBV6-3|TRBJ2-7|TRBD1
CASSYSRTGTYEQYF
TGTGCCAGCAGTTACTCGAGGACAGGGACCTACGAGCAGTACTTC
>.|TRBV9|TRBJ2-3|TRBD2
CASSVEVAGAADTQYF
TGTGCCAGCAGCGTAGAAGTAGCGGGAGCCGCAGATACGCAGTATTTT
>.|TRBV4-3|TRBJ2-5|TRBD1
CASSQVRTGGETQYF
TGCGCCAGCAGCCAAGTCCGGACAGGGGGAGAGACCCAGTACTTC
>few|TRBV28|TRBJ2-7|.
CASSQGPLSSSYEQYF
TGTGCCAGCAGCCAGGGGCCCCTCTCAAGCTCCTACGAGCAGTACTTC
>.|TRBV29-1|TRBJ1-4|.
CSALGQLNEKLFF
TGCAGCGCCCTGGGCCAGCTTAATGAAAAACTGTTTTTT
>.|TRBV20-1|TRBJ2-3|.
CSAPPLSTDTQYF
TGCAGTGCGCCCCCACTTAGCACAGATACGCAGTATTTT
>.|TRBV10-3|TRBJ2-3|TRBD1
CAISGAGGADTQYF
TGTGCCATCAGTGGGGCAGGGGGCGCAGATACGCAGTATTTT
>many|TRBV7-2|TRBJ2-6|TRBD1
CASSRQFTGQVHAGANVLTF
TGTGCCAGCAGTAGACAGTTTACAGGACAGGTCCATGCTGGGGCCAACGTCCTGACTTTC
>few|TRBV19|TRBJ2-1|.
CASSARQQYNEQFF
TGTGCCAGTAGTGCGCGGCAGCAGTACAATGAGCAGTTCTTC
>.|TRBV7-2|TRBJ2-7|TRBD1
CASSSPLGQGAYEQYF
TGTGCCAGCAGTTCACCCCTCGGACAGGGGGCTTACGAGCAGTACTTC
>once|TRBV5-5|TRBJ1-5|.
CASSVQGRAQHF
TGTGCCAGCAGCGTTCAGGGTAGGGCCCAGCATTTT
>few|TRBV20-1|TRBJ2-3|.
CSAKVGDSTDTQYF
TGCAGTGCCAAAGTAGGGGATAGCACAGATACGCAGTATTTT
>.|TRBV20-1|TRBJ2-1|TRBD2
CSASDSGTAGLVYNEQFF
TGCAGTGCTAGCGACTCCGGAACAGCGGGACTTGTCTACAATGAGCAGTTCTTC
>.|TRBV29-1|TRBJ2-5|.
CSVDRQGGETQYF
TGCAGCGTTGATCGACAGGGAGGAGAGACCCAGTACTTC
>.|TRBV9|TRBJ2-3|TRBD2
CASSSDAGRASDTQYF
TGTGCCAGCAGCTCCGACGCGGGGAGGGCGTCAGATACGCAGTATTTT
>.|TRBV14|TRBJ2-2|.
CASSRGLHTGELFF
TGTGCCAGCAGCCGCGGGCTGCACACCGGGGAGCTGTTTTTT
>.|TRBV7-9|TRBJ2-7|.
CASSLLGFGSSYEQYF
TGTGCCAGCAGCTTACTCGGTTTCGGAAGCTCCTACGAGCAGTACTTC
>.|TRBV6-1|TRBJ2-7|.
CAGSEPSARLGWKQYF
TGTGCCGGCAGTGAGCCTTCCGCCAGACTCGGTTGGAAGCAGTACTTC
>few|TRBV3-1|TRBJ2-7|TRBD2
CASSQRTSGKRAYEQYF
TGTGCCAGCAGCCAGAGGACTAGCGGCAAGAGAGCCTACGAGCAGTACTTC
>many|TRBV20-1|TRBJ2-3|.
CSARDFRESTDTQYF
TGCAGTGCTAGAGATTTTCGGGAAAGCACAGATACGCAGTATTTT
>few|TRBV6-2/TRBV6-3|TRBJ2-7|.
CASSYTQGSYEQYF
TGTGCCAGCAGTTACACCCAAGGCTCCTACGAGCAGTACTTC
>.|TRBV7-2|TRBJ1-1|.
CASSLVRDSAFF
TGTGCCAGCAGCTTAGTTCGGGACTCGGCTTTCTTT
>.|TRBV20-1|TRBJ2-5|TRBD2
CSARSGVAGGETQYF
TGCAGTGCTAGATCAGGGGTAGCGGGAGGAGAGACCCAGTACTTC
>.|TRBV6-2/TRBV6-3|TRBJ2-1|TRBD2
CASRSSGVYNEQFF
TGTGCCAGCAGATCTAGCGGGGTCTACAATGAGCAGTTCTTC
>few|TRBV4-2|TRBJ1-2|.
CASSQESGGHYGYTF
TGTGCCAGCAGCCAAGAATCTGGGGGGCACTATGGCTACACCTTC
>once|TRBV3-1|TRBJ2-1|TRBD2
CASSHLAGLTYNEQFF
TGTGCCAGCAGCCATTTAGCGGGCCTTACCTACAATGAGCAGTTCTTC
>.|TRBV20-1|TRBJ1-2|TRBD1
CSASRDRGSGYTF
TGCAGTGCTAGCCGGGACAGGGGAAGTGGCTACACCTTC
>few|TRBV28|TRBJ1-1|.
CASSSDKNTEAFF
TGTGCCAGCAGTTCCGACAAGAACACTGAAGCTTTCTTT
>few|TRBV5-1|TRBJ1-1|.
CASSLGLGMNTEAFF
TGCGCCAGCAGCTTGGGTCTGGGAATGAACACTGAAGCTTTCTTT
>few|TRBV12-5|TRBJ2-7|TRBD1
CASGQTRDRPYEQYF
TGTGCTAGTGGTCAGACCCGGGACAGGCCGTACGAGCAGTACTTC